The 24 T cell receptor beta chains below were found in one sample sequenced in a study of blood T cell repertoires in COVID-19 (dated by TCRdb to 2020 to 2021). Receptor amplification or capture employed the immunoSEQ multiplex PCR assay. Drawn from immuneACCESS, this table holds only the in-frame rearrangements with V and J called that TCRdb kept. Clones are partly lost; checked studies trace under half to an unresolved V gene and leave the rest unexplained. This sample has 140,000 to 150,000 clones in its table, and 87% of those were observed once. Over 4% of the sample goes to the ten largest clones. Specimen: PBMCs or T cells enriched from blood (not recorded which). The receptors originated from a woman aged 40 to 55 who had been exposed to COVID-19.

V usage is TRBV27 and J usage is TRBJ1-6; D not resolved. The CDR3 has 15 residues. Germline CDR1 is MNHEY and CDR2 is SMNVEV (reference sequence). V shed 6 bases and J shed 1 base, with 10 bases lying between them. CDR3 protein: CASRRQESYNSPLHF. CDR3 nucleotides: TGTGCCAGCAGACGGCAGGAATCCTATAATTCACCCCTCCACTTT.

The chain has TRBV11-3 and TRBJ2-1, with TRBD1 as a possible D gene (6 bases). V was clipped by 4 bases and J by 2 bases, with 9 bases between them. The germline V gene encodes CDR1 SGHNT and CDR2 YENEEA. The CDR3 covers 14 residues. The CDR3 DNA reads TGTGCCAGCAGCTCGACAGGCGCCTACAATGAGCAGTTCTTC. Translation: CASSSTGAYNEQFF.

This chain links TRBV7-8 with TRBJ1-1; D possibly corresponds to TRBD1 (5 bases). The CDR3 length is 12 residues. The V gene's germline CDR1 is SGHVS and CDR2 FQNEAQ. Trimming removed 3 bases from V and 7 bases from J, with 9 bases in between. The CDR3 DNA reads TGTGCCAGCAGCTTTACAGGATTTGAAGCTTTCTTT. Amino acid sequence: CASSFTGFEAFF.

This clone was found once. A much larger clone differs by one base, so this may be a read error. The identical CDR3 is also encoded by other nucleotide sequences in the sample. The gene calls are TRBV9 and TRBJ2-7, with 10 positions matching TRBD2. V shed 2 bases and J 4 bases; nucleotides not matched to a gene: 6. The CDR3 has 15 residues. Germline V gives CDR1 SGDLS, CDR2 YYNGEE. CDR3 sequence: CASSVAASGSYEQYF. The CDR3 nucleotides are TGTGCCAGCAGCGTCGCGGCTAGCGGGAGTTACGAGCAGTACTTC.

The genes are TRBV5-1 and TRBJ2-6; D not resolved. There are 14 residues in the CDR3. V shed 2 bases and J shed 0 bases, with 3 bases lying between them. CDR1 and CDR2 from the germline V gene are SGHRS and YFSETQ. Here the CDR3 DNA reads TGCGCCAGCAGCTTCGGCTCTGGGGCCAACGTCCTGACTTTC. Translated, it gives CASSFGSGANVLTF.

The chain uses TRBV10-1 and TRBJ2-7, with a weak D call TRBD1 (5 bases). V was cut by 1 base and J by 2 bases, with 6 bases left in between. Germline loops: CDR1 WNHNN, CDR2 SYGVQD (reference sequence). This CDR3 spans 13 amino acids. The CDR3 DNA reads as TGCGCCAGCAGTGAGTTGGACACCTACGAGCAGTACTTC. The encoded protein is CASSELDTYEQYF.

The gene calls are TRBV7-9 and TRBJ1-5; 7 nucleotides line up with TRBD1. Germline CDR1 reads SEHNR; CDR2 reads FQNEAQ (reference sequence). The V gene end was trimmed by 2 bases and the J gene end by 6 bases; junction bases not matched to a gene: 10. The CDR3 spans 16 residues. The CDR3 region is CASSLQNTGVVQPQHF. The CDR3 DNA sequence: TGTGCCAGCAGCTTACAAAACACAGGGGTGGTTCAGCCCCAGCATTTT.

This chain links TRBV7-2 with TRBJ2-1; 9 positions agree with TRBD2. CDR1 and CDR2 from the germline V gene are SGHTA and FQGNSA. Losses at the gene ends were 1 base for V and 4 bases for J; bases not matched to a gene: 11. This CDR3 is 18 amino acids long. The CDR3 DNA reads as TGTGCCAGCAGCTTAGAATTGCTAGCGGGACCCACTTACAATGAGCAGTTCTTC. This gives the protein CASSLELLAGPTYNEQFF. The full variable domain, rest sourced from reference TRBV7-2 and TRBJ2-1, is GAGVSQSPSNKVTEKGKDVELRCDPISGHTALYWYRQSLGQGLEFLIYFQGNSAPDKSGLPSDRFSAERTGGSVSTLTIQRTQQEDSAVYLCASSLELLAGPTYNEQFFGPGTRLTVL.

The CDR3 DNA is TGTGCCAGTGGGTCTCAGGGCCCGAACACTGAAGCTTTCTTT. Protein sequence: CASGSQGPNTEAFF. This chain links TRBV19 with TRBJ1-1; D is possibly TRBD1 (5 bases). The germline V gene encodes CDR1 LNHDA and CDR2 SQIVND (reference sequence). V dropped 8 bases and J dropped 1 base, with 14 bases sitting between them. The CDR3 covers 14 residues.

Written as DNA, the CDR3 is TGCAGCGTTGAACTTGACAGGGGGCATGGCTACACCTTC. Its translation: CSVELDRGHGYTF. The chain uses TRBV29-1 and TRBJ1-2, with 10 bases fitting TRBD1. Trimming cost V 2 bases and J 6 bases; bases outside gene matches: 3. The CDR3 runs 13 residues. The germline V gene encodes CDR1 SQVTM and CDR2 ANQGSEA.

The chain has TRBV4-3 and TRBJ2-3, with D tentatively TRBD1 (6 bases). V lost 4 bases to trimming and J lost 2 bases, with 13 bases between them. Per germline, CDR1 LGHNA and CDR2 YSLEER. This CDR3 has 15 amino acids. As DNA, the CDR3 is TGCGCCAGCAGCCGGAACAGGGCGGTCACAGATACGCAGTATTTT. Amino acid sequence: CASSRNRAVTDTQYF.

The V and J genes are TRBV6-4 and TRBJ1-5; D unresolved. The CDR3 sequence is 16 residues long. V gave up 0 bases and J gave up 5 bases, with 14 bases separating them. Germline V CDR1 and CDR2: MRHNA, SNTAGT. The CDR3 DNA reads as TGTGCCAGCAGTGACTCGAAGAGGGCGCCTCATCAGCCCCAGCATTTT. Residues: CASSDSKRAPHQPQHF.

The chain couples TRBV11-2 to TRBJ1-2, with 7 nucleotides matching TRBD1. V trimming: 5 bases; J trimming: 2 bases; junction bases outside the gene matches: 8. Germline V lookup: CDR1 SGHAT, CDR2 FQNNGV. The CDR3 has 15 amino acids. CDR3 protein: CASSTPRQGNYGYTF. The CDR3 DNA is TGTGCCAGCAGCACCCCGAGACAGGGCAACTATGGCTACACCTTC.

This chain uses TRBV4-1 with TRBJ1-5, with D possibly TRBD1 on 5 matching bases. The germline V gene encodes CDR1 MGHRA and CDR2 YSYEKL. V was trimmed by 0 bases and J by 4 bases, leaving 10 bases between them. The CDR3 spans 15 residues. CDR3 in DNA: TGCGCCAGCAGCCAAGATAGGGGTTGGAATCAGCCCCAGCATTTT. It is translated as CASSQDRGWNQPQHF.

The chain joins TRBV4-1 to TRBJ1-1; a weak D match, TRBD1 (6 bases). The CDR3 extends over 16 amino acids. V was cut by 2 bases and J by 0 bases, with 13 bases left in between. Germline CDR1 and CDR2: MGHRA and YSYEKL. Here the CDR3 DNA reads TGCGCCAGCAGCCAACGGGGACACCCCATGAACACTGAAGCTTTCTTT. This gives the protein CASSQRGHPMNTEAFF.

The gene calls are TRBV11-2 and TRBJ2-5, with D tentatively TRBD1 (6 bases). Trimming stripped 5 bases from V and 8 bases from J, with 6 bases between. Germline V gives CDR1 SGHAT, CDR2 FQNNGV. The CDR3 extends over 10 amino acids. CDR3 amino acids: CASSGTTQYF. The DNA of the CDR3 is TGTGCCAGCAGCGGGACAACCCAGTACTTC.

CDR3 amino acids: CSVTSGAYEQYF. The CDR3, as DNA: TGCAGCGTCACTAGCGGAGCCTACGAGCAGTACTTC. This chain uses TRBV29-1 with TRBJ2-7, with 8 bases matching TRBD2. The CDR3 extends over 12 amino acids. With 6 bases clipped from V and 2 bases from J, the junction kept 3 bases outside the gene matches. Per the germline V gene, CDR1 is SQVTM and CDR2 is ANQGSEA.

The CDR3 nucleotides read TGTGCCAGCAGTGAGATCAGGGGGGTCGAGTACTTC. It yields the protein CASSEIRGVEYF. The rearrangement links TRBV25-1 to TRBJ2-7, with a possible D match to TRBD1 (7 bases). CDR3 length equals 12 residues. Germline loops: CDR1 MGHDK, CDR2 SYGVNS. The ends were cut back, 3 bases at V and 11 bases at J, with 14 bases in the middle.

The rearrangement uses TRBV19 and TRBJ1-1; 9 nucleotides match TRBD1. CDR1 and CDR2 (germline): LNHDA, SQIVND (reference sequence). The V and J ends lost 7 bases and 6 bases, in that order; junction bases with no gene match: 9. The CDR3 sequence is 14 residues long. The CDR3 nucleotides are TGTGCCAGTAAGGCTTTGGGACAGGGCCCTGAAGCTTTCTTT. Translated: CASKALGQGPEAFF.

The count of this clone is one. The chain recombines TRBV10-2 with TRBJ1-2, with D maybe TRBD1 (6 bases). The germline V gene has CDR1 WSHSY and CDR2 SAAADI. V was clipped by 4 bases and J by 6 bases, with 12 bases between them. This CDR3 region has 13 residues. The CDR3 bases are TGCGCCAGCAGTGCCCGACAGGACCATGGCTACACCTTC. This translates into CASSARQDHGYTF.

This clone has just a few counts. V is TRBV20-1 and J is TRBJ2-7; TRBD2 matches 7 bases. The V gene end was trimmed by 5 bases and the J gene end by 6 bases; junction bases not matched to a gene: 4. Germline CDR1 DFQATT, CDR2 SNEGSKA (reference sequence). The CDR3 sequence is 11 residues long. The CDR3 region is CSARLASEQYF. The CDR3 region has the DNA TGCAGTGCTCGACTAGCAAGCGAGCAGTACTTC.

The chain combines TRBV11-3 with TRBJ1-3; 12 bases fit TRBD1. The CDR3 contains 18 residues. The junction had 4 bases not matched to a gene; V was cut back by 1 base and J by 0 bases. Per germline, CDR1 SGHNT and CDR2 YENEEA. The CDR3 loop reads CASSLGRDRGPSGNTIYF. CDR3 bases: TGTGCCAGCAGCTTAGGTAGGGACAGGGGGCCCTCTGGAAACACCATATATTTT.

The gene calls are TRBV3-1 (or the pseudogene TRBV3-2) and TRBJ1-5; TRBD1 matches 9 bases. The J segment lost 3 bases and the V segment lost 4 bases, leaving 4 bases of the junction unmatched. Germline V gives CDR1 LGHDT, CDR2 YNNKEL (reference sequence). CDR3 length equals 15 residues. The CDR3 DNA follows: TGTGCCAGCAGCCGAGGGACAGGGTCCAATCAGCCCCAGCATTTT. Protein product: CASSRGTGSNQPQHF.

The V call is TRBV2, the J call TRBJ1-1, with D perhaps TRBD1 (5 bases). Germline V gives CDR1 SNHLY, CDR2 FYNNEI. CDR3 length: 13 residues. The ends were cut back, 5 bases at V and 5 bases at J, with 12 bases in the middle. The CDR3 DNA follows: TGTGCCAGCAGTCTAGGGGCGTTGACTGAAGCTTTCTTT. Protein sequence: CASSLGALTEAFF.